The TCR gamma chain under discussion was sequenced for a study of γδ T cells in repeated Plasmodium falciparum infection (dated by TCRdb to 2020 to 2022). Describing the broader study: Malian children exposed to intense seasonal malaria transmission were enrolled in the natural-infection arm and compared with Australian children matched for age and gender. Four controlled human malaria infections were administered to roughly 5 malaria-naive U.S. adults over roughly 610 days by bites from P. falciparum NF54-infected Anopheles stephensi mosquitoes. Samples from controlled-infection subjects were taken at baseline, right before selected infections, and 21 days after each infection. The gammadelta TCR repertoires from Mali were analysed in two ways: cross-sectionally during periods with no transmission, and longitudinally across episodes of acute febrile malaria. The study examined how repeated Plasmodium falciparum infection shapes the human gammadelta T cell repertoire, using natural infection in Mali and controlled human malaria infection. Paper-wide results and their limitations: In Vdelta2-negative, largely Vdelta1+, gammadelta TCR repertoires, repeated controlled infections appeared to drive waves of new clonotype selection. Across time and infection, the Vgamma9/Vdelta2+ TCR repertoires showed a highly stable polyclonal makeup, with many TCRgamma sequences overlapping between individuals. The controlled-infection cohort was small, limiting analysis of inter-individual variability in gammadelta T cell responses. Generalizability was limited because the Malian cohort came from a small rural village made up predominantly of one ethnic group. Compared with the repertoires of Australian children, the Vdelta2-negative gammadelta TCR repertoires of Malian children appeared more clonally expanded, less diverse and less shared.

Receptor libraries were prepared by multiplex PCR. The instrument given in TCRdb is Illumina MiSeq. Each sorted gammadelta T cell sample was sequenced for both the TCR gamma (TRG) and TCR delta (TRD) chains. On the authors' methods: The repertoire analyses used clonotype tree plots, the accumulated frequency of the top 20 clonotypes, and diversity index (DI) and D75 metrics. Clone calls in TCRdb were regenerated from the public reads with CATT, after which identical DNA sequences shared one row. TCRdb's processing, not the authors', yielded these V and J calls. The sample contains some 13,000 gamma-chain clones, under 2% of them found a single time. Around 28% of the sample belongs to the ten largest clones. Reading the germline V gene (reference sequence) gives CDR1 GITISATS and CDR2 ISYDGTV. From the cysteine up to the phenylalanine, the CDR3 has a length of 17 residues. The read is trimmed to its CDR3 DNA, 51 bases read in frame from base 1.

This clone has only a few counts. It lacks a known antigen. The mismatch at residue 12 between this DNA's translation and the TCRdb protein of a much larger clone likely reflects a read error; the protein shown is translated from the DNA. For bulk TCR repertoire analysis, Vgamma9/Vdelta2+ and Vdelta2-negative gammadelta T cell populations were isolated by flow sorting from peripheral blood mononuclear cells. The clonotype comes from a pool of human donors (malaria-infected and uninfected, not separated). This chain joins TRGV9 to TRGJP. TCRdb does not report a J gene; here it was assigned by matching the DNA to germline references. The specimen was gamma-delta T cells from blood. The nucleotide sequence is given as TGTGCCTTGTGGGACCCCGCCCAAGAGTTGGGCAGAAAAATCAAGGTATTT. This sequence encodes CALWDPAQELGRKIKVF.